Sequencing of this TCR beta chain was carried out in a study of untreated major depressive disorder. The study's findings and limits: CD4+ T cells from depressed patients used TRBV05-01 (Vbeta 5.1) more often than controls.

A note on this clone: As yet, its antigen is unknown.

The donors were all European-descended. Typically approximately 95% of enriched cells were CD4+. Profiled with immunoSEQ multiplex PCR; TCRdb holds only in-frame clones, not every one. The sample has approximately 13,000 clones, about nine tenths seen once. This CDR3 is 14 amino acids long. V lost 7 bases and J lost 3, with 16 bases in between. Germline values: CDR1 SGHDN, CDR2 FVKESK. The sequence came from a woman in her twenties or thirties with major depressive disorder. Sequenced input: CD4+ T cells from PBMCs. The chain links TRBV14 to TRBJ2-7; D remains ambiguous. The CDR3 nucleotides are TGTGCCAGCACCCCGACCGCCAGTTTCTACGAGCAGTACTTC. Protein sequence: CASTPTASFYEQYF.